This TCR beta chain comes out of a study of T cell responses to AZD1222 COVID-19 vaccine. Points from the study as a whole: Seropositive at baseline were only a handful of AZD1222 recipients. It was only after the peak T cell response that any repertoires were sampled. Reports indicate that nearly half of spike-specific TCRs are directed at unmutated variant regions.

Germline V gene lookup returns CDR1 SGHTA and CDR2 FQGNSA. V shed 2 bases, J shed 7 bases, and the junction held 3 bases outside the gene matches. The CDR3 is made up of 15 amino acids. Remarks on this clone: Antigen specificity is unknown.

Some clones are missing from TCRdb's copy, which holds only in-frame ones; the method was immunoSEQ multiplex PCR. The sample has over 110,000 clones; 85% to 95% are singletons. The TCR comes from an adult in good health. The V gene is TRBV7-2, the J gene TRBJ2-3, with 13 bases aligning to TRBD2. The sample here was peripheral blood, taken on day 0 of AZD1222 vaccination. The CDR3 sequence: CASSLRTSGSHTQYF. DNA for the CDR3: TGTGCCAGCAGCTTAAGGACTAGCGGGAGCCATACGCAGTATTTT.